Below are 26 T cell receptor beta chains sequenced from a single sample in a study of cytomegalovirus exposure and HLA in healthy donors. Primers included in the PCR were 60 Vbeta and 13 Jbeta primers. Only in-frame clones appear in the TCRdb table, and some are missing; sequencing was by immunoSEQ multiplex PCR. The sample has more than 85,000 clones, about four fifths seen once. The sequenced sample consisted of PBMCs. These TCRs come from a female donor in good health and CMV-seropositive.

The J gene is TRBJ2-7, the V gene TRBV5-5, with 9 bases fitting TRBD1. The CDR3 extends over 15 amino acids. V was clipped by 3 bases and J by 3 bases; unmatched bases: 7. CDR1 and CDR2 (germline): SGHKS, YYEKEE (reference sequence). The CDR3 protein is CASSSPGQGIYEQYF. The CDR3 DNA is TGTGCCAGCAGCTCCCCGGGACAGGGTATCTACGAGCAGTACTTC.

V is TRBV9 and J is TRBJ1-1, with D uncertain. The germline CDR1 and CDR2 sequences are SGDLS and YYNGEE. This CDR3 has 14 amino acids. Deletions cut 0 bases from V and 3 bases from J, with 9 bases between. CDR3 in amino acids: CASSVGEGYTEAFF. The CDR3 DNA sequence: TGTGCCAGCAGCGTAGGGGAGGGATACACTGAAGCTTTCTTT. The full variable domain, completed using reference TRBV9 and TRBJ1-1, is DSGVTQTPKHLITATGQRVTLRCSPRSGDLSVYWYQQSLDQGLQFLIQYYNGEERAKGNILERFSAQQFPDLHSELNLSSLELGDSALYFCASSVGEGYTEAFFGQGTRLTVV.

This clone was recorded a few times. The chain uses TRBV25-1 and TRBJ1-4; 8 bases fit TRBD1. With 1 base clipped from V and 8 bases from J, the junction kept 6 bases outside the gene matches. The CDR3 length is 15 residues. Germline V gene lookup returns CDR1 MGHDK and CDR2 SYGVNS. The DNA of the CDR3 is TGTGCCAGCAGTGAATCTGGGACAGGAGGGGAAAAACTGTTTTTT. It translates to CASSESGTGGEKLFF.

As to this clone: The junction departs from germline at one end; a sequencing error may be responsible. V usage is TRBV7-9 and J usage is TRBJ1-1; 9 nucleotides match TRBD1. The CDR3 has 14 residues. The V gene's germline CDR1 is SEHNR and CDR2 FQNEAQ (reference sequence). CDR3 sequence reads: CSSSLGQGRTEAFF. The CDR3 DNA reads TGTTCCAGCAGCTTGGGACAGGGTCGGACTGAAGCTTTCTTT.

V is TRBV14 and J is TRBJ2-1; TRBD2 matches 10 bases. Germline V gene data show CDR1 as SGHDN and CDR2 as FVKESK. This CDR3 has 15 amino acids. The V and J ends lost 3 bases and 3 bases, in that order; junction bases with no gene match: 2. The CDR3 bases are TGTGCCAGCAGCCAGGAGCGGGGGGGCTACAATGAGCAGTTCTTC. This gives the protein CASSQERGGYNEQFF.

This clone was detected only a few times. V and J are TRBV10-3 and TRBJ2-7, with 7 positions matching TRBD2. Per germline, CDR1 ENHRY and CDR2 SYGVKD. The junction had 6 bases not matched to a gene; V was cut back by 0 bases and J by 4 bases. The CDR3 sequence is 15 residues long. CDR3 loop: CAISESGGARYEQYF. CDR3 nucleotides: TGTGCCATCAGTGAGTCGGGAGGGGCGCGGTACGAGCAGTACTTC.

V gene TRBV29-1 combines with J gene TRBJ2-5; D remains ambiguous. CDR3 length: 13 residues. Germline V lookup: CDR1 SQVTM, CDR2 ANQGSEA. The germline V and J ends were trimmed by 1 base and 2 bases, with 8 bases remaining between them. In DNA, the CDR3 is TGCAGCGTTGAAGTTCACAGACAAGAGACCCAGTACTTC. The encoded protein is CSVEVHRQETQYF.

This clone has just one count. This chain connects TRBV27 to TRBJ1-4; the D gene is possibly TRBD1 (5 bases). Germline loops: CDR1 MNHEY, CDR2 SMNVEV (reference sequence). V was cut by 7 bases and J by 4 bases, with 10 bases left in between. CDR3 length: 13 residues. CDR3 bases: TGTGCCAGCACCCGGGGGGGTAATGAAAAACTGTTTTTT. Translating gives CASTRGGNEKLFF.

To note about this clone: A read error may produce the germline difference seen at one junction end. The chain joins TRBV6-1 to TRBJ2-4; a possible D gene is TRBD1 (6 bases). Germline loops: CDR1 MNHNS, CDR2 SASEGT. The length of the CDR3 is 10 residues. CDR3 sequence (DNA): TGTGCCAGCAGTGATTTTCCAGGGGACTTC. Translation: CASSDFPGDF.

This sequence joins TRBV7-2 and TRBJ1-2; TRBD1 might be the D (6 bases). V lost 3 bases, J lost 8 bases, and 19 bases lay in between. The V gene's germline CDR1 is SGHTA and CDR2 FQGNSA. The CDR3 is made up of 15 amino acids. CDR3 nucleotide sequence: TGTGCCAGCAGCTTTGCTAAGGAGACAGGTGGGGGCTACACCTTC. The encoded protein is CASSFAKETGGGYTF. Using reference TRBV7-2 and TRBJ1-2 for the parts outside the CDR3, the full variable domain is GAGVSQSPSNKVTEKGKDVELRCDPISGHTALYWYRQSLGQGLEFLIYFQGNSAPDKSGLPSDRFSAERTGGSVSTLTIQRTQQEDSAVYLCASSFAKETGGGYTFGSGTRLTVV.

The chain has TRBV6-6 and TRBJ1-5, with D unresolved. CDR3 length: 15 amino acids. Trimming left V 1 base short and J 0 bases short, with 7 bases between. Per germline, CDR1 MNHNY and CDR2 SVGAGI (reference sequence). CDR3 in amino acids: CASSYLPLSNQPQHF. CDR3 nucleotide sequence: TGTGCCAGCAGTTACTTACCACTTAGCAATCAGCCCCAGCATTTT.

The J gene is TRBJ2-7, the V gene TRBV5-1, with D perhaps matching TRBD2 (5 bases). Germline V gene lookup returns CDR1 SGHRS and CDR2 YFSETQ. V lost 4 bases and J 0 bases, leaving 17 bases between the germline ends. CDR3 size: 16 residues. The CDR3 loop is CASSPRADGSSYEQYF. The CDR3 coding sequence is TGCGCCAGCAGCCCGAGGGCCGACGGAAGCTCCTACGAGCAGTACTTC.

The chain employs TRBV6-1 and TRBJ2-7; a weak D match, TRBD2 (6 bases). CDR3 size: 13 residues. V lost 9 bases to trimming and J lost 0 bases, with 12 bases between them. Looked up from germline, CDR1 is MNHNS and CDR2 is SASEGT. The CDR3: CASRGSGSYEQYF. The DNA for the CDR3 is TGTGCCAGTCGGGGGAGCGGCTCCTACGAGCAGTACTTC.

The CDR3 DNA reads TGTGCCAGCAGCTTGGGCGGGGGGCTCTACAATGAGCAGTTCTTC. Translating it yields CASSLGGGLYNEQFF. The V call is TRBV11-2, the J call TRBJ2-1, with 8 positions matching TRBD2. With 3 bases clipped from V and 3 bases from J, the junction kept 4 bases outside the gene matches. This CDR3 contains 15 residues. The V gene's germline CDR1 is SGHAT and CDR2 FQNNGV.

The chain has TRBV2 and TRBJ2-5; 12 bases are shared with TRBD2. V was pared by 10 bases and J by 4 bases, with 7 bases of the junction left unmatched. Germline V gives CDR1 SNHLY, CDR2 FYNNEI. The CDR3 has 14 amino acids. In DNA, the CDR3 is TGTGCCACCCCACTAGCGGGGGGCTCAGAGACCCAGTACTTC. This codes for CATPLAGGSETQYF.

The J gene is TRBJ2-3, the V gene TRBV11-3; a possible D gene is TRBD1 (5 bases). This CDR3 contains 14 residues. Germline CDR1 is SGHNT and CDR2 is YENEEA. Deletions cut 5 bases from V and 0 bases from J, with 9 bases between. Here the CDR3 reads CASSPKGSTDTQYF. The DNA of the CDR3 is TGTGCCAGCAGCCCCAAGGGGAGCACAGATACGCAGTATTTT.

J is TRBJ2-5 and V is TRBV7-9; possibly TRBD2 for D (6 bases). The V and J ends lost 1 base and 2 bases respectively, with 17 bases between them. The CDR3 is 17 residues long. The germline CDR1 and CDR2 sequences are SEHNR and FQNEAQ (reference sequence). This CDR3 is CASSLEYRAGRQETQYF. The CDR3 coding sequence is TGTGCCAGCAGCTTAGAATACCGGGCGGGAAGGCAAGAGACCCAGTACTTC.

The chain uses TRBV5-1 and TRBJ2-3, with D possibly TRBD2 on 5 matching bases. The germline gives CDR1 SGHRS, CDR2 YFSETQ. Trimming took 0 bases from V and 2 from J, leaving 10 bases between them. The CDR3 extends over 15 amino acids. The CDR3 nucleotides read TGCGCCAGCAGCTTGGCCGGGGTTTCCACAGATACGCAGTATTTT. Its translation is CASSLAGVSTDTQYF. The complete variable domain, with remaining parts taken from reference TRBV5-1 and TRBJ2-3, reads KAGVTQTPRYLIKTRGQQVTLSCSPISGHRSVSWYQQTPGQGLQFLFEYFSETQRNKGNFPGRFSGRQFSNSRSEMNVSTLELGDSALYLCASSLAGVSTDTQYFGPGTRLTVL.

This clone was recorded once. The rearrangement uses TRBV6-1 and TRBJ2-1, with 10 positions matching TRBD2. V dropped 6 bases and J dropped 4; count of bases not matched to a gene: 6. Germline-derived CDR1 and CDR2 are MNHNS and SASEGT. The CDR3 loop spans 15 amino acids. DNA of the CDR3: TGTGCCAGCAGCTTAGCGGGAGGTGGATACAATGAGCAGTTCTTC. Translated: CASSLAGGGYNEQFF.

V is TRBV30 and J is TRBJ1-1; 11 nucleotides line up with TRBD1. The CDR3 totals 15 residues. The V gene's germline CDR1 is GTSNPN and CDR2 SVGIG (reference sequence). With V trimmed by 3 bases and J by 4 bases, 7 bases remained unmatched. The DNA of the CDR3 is TGTGCCTGGAGCCAGGCCGGGACAGGGGGCACTGAAGCTTTCTTT. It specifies CAWSQAGTGGTEAFF.

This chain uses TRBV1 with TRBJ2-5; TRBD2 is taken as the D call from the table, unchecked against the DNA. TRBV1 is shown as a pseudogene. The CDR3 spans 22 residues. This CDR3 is CTSGEKQRPQVSSGSIGETQYF. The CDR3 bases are TGCACCAGCGGGGAGAAGCAGCGGCCGCAGGTCTCTAGCGGGAGTATTGGGGAGACCCAGTACTTC.

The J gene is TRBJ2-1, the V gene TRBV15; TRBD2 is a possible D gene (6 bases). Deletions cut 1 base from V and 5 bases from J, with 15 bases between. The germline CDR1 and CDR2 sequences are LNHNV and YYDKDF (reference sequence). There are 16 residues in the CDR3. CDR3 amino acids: CATSRAQTGGHNEQFF. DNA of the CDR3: TGTGCCACCAGCAGAGCCCAAACTGGAGGGCACAATGAGCAGTTCTTC.

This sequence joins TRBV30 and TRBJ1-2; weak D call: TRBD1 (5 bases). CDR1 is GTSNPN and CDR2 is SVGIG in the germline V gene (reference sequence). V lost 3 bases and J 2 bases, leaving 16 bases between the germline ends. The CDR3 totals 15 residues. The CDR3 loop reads CAWSDRSIKNYGYTF. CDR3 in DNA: TGTGCCTGGAGCGACAGAAGCATCAAGAACTATGGCTACACCTTC.

CDR3 DNA: TGTGCCTGGAGTGTCGGGAGCGGGTGGACTGAAGCTTTCTTT. Translating it yields CAWSVGSGWTEAFF. This chain connects TRBV30 to TRBJ1-1; no clear D gene. CDR3 length: 14 residues. V was cut by 0 bases and J by 5 bases, with 13 bases left in between. Germline CDR1 reads GTSNPN; CDR2 reads SVGIG (reference sequence).

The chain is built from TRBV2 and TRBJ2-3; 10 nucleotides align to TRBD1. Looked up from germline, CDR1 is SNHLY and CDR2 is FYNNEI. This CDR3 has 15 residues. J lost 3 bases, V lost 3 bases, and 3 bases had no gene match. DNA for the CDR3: TGTGCCAGCAGTGAGGGACAGGGGTTGACAGATACGCAGTATTTT. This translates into CASSEGQGLTDTQYF.

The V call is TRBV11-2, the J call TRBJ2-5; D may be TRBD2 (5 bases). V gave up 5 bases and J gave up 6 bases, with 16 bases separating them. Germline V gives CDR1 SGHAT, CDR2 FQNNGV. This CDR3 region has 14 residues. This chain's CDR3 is CASSPERGLKTQYF. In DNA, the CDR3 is TGTGCCAGCAGCCCCGAGAGAGGGCTTAAGACCCAGTACTTC.